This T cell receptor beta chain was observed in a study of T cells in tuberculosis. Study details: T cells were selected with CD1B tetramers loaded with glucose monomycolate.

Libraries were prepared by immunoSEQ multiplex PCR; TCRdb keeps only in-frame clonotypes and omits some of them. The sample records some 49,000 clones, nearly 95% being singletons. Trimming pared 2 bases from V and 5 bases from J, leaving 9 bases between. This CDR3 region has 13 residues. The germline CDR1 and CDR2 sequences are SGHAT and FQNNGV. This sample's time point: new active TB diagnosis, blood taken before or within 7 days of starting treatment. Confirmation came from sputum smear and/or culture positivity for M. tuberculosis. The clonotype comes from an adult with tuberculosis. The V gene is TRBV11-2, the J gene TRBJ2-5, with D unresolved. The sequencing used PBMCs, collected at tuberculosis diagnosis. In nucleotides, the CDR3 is TGTGCCAGCAGCTTATCAAGCCCCGAGACCCAGTACTTC. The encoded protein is CASSLSSPETQYF.